The sequence of this T cell receptor beta chain was determined in a study of T cell changes during pregnancy in multiple sclerosis. With 4 bases removed from V and 7 bases from J, the gap between germline ends came to 18 bases. Per germline, CDR1 SGHRS and CDR2 YFSETQ. This CDR3 has 15 amino acids. The table came from immunoSEQ multiplex PCR; TCRdb's copy has only in-frame clones and leaves some out. The sample shows approximately 60,000 clones, 92% of them seen only once. The chain uses TRBV5-1 and TRBJ1-5, with a possible D match to TRBD1 (6 bases). This receptor was obtained from a female donor in good health, enrolled as a control in a pregnancy study. The sample was peripheral blood, taken in the second trimester of pregnancy. The DNA for the CDR3 is TGCGCCAGCAGCCCCGGACAGCCTGGAGACCAGCCCCAGCATTTT. It yields the protein CASSPGQPGDQPQHF.